The T cell receptor (beta chain) under discussion was sequenced for a study of T cell responses to AZD1222 COVID-19 vaccine. TCRdb's copy holds only in-frame clones and misses some; the assay was immunoSEQ multiplex PCR. Of some 140,000 clones listed, more than 85% are singletons. Sequenced here: peripheral blood, sampled on day 0 of AZD1222 vaccination. This clonotype originated in an adult in good health.

CDR3 sequence (DNA): TGTGCCAGCAGTGACAGGGACCTTTCCTATGGCTACACCTTC. Amino acid sequence: CASSDRDLSYGYTF. The V gene is TRBV6-1, the J gene TRBJ1-2, with D possibly matching TRBD1 (5 bases). Deletions cut 3 bases from V and 4 bases from J, with 12 bases between. This CDR3 contains 14 residues. Germline lookup yields CDR1 MNHNS and CDR2 SASEGT.